The rows below give T cell receptor beta chains drawn from one sample of a study of blood T cell repertoires in COVID-19. Clones were read by immunoSEQ multiplex PCR, and TCRdb kept only the in-frame ones, dropping some. The repertoire consists of over 250,000 clones, with around 87% occurring once and the leading ten covering 5.3%. The specimen was PBMCs or T cells enriched from blood (not recorded which). Receptor source: a woman younger than 45 who had recovered from COVID-19. The CDR3 runs from the conserved cysteine through the conserved F or W. Fields, in order: J gene, clone size, CDR3 length, D gene, V gene, CDR3 DNA, CDR3 protein. D genes are given only for firm matches. Only some rows state a clone size, as once, few, many or a class for expanded clones.

>TRBJ2-2|.|14|.|TRBV4-2
TGTGCCAGCAGCCAAGGAGTCTTCCCCGGGGAGCTGTTTTTT
CASSQGVFPGELFF
>TRBJ2-5|.|16|TRBD1|TRBV9
TGTGCCAGCAGCGTAGACGGGACAGGGTACCAAGAGACCCAGTACTTC
CASSVDGTGYQETQYF
>TRBJ2-1|.|16|.|TRBV21-1
TGTGCCAGCAGCCGGGGACTAGCGGGGGGGGTTAATGAGCAGTTCTTC
CASSRGLAGGVNEQFF
>TRBJ2-3|few|13|.|TRBV6-5
TGTGCCAGTTCGGACCAGCCACAGGGCCCACAGTATTTT
CASSDQPQGPQYF
>TRBJ2-2|.|17|TRBD2|TRBV6-2/TRBV6-3
TGTGCCAGCAGTTACCTCGGAGCGGGGGCTGGGGTCGGGGAGCTGTTTTTT
CASSYLGAGAGVGELFF
>TRBJ2-7|.|13|.|TRBV6-6
TGTGCCAGCAGTTGGGCGGGGTCCTACGAGCAGTACTTC
CASSWAGSYEQYF
>TRBJ2-1|.|13|.|TRBV7-6
TGTGCCAGCAGCTTATTTAGAGGGAATGAGCAGTTCTTC
CASSLFRGNEQFF
>TRBJ2-3|.|15|.|TRBV19
TGTGCCAGTAGTAGAGTGGGCGGGGGCACAGATACGCAGTATTTT
CASSRVGGGTDTQYF
>TRBJ1-6|few|15|.|TRBV5-5
TGTGCCAGCAGCTTGGCGCGGGGGCTATCCGCACCCCTCCACTTT
CASSLARGLSAPLHF
>TRBJ1-2|.|15|TRBD1|TRBV2
TGTGCCAGCAGCGTATCGGGACAGCGCCTTATGGGCTACACCTTC
CASSVSGQRLMGYTF
>TRBJ2-1|once|12|.|TRBV2
TGTGCCAGCAGTGACGGCGCGGGGGAGCAGTTCTTC
CASSDGAGEQFF
>TRBJ2-5|.|14|.|TRBV5-1
TGCGCCAGCAGCTTGGATGTCCGTAAAGAGACCCAGTACTTC
CASSLDVRKETQYF
>TRBJ2-7|.|14|.|TRBV5-5
TGTGCCAGCAGCACAATTCAGGGGAGATACGAGCAGTACTTC
CASSTIQGRYEQYF
>TRBJ1-2|.|16|.|TRBV5-1
TGCGCCAGCAGCTTGGTAACCAACCCGGAGGACTATGGCTACACCTTC
CASSLVTNPEDYGYTF
>TRBJ1-5|.|14|.|TRBV20-1
TGCAGTGCTAGTAGTGGAGGGGTTGTTCAGCCCCAGCATTTT
CSASSGGVVQPQHF
>TRBJ1-1|.|13|.|TRBV9
TGTGCCAGCAGTCTGGCCGGGTTCCCTGAAGCTTTCTTT
CASSLAGFPEAFF
>TRBJ2-3|.|14|.|TRBV25-1
TGTGCCAGCAGTGCATGGACTGGCACAGATACGCAGTATTTT
CASSAWTGTDTQYF
>TRBJ2-7|.|18|TRBD1|TRBV28
TGTGCCAGCTCGGATTTTCGATCGGGACAGGGGTATGCCTACGAGCAGTACTTC
CASSDFRSGQGYAYEQYF
>TRBJ2-7|.|13|TRBD1|TRBV7-8
TGTGCCAGCAGCCGTGACAGGGATTACGAGCAGTACTTC
CASSRDRDYEQYF
>TRBJ2-7|.|12|TRBD1|TRBV9
TGTGCCAGCAGCGGGACAGGAGCCGAGCAGTACTTC
CASSGTGAEQYF
>TRBJ2-1|once|15|TRBD2|TRBV7-3
TGTGCCAGCAGCTTACTAGCGGGGGGAAACAATGAGCAGTTCTTC
CASSLLAGGNNEQFF
>TRBJ1-4|.|15|TRBD1|TRBV7-6
TGTGCCAGCAGCTACACGACAGGGCTGGCTGAAAAACTGTTTTTT
CASSYTTGLAEKLFF